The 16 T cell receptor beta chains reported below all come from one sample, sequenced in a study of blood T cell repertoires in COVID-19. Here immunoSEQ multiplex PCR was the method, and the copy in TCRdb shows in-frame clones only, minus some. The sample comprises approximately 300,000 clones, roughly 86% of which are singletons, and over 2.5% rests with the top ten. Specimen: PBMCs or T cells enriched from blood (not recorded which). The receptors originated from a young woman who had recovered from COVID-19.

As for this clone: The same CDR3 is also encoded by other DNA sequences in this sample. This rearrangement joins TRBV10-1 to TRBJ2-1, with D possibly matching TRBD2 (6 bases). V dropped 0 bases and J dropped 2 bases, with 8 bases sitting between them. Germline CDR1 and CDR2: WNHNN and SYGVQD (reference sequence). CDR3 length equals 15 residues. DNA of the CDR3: TGCGCCAGCAGTGAGTCGGCGGGAACCTACAATGAGCAGTTCTTC. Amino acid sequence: CASSESAGTYNEQFF.

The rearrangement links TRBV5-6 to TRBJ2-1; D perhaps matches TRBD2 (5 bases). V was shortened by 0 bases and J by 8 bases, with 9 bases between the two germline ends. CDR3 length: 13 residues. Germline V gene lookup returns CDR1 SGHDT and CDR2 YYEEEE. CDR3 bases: TGTGCCAGCAGCTTGGGGGTCGGGGATGAGCAGTTCTTC. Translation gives CASSLGVGDEQFF.

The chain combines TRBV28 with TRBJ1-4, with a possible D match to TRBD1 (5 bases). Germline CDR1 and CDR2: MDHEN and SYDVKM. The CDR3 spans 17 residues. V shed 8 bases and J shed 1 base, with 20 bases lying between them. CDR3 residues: CASDGVGGSRTNEKLFF. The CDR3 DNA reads TGTGCCAGCGACGGCGTGGGGGGATCCCGAACTAATGAAAAACTGTTTTTT.

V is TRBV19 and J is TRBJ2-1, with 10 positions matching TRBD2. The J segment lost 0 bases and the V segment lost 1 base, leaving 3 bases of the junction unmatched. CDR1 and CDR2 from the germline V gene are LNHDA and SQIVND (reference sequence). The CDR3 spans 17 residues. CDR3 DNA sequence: TGTGCCAGTAGTATAGTGCCTAGCGGGAGCTCCTACAATGAGCAGTTCTTC. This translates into CASSIVPSGSSYNEQFF.

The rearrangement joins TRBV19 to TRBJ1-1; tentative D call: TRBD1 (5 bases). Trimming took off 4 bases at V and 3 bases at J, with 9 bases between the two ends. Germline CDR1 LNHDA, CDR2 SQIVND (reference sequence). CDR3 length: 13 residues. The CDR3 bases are TGTGCCAGTAGTACGCGGGGGGACACTGAAGCTTTCTTT. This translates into CASSTRGDTEAFF.

For the CDR3, the DNA is TGTGCCAGCAGTTCAAAGAGCGGGGGGTTCTACTACTTC. This gives the protein CASSSKSGGFYYF. This rearrangement joins TRBV27 to TRBJ2-5, with 9 bases that match TRBD2. CDR1 MNHEY and CDR2 SMNVEV come from the germline V gene (reference sequence). CDR3 size: 13 residues. V trimming: 4 bases; J trimming: 14 bases; junction bases outside the gene matches: 11.

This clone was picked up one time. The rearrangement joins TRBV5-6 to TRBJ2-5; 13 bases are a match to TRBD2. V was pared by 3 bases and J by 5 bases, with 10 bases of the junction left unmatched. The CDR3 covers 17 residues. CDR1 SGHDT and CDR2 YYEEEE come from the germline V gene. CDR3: CASSSKTRTSGSETQYF. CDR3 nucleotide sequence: TGTGCCAGCAGCTCTAAGACCAGGACTAGCGGGAGTGAGACCCAGTACTTC.

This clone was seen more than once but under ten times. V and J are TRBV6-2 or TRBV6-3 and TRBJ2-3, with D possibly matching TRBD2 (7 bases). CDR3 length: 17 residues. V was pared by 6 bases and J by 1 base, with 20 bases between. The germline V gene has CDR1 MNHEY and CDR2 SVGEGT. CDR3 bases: TGTGCCAGCAGCCCTCATCCCAGGCGGGGGCGCACAGATACGCAGTATTTT. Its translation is CASSPHPRRGRTDTQYF.

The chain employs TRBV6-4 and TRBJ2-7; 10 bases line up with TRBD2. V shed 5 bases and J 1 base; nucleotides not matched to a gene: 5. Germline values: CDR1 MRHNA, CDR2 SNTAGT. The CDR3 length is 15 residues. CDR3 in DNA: TGTGCCAGCAGTCCCACTAGCGGGGAGTCCTACGAGCAGTACTTC. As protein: CASSPTSGESYEQYF.

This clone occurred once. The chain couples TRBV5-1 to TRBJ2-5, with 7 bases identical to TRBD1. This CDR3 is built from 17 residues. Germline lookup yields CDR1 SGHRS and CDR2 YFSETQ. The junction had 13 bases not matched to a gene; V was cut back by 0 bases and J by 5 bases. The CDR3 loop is CASSLVLGTDISETQYF. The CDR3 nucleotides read TGCGCCAGCAGCTTGGTATTAGGGACAGACATTTCGGAGACCCAGTACTTC.

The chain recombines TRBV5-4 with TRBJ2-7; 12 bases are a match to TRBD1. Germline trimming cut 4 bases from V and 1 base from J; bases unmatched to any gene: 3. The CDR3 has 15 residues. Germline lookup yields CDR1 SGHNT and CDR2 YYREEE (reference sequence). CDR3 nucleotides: TGTGCCAGCAGCCGGGACAGGGGGCAGTCCTACGAGCAGTACTTC. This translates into CASSRDRGQSYEQYF.

CDR3: CASSIAGNNEQYF. The CDR3 region has the DNA TGTGCCAGTAGTATTGCAGGGAATAACGAGCAGTACTTC. V usage is TRBV19 and J usage is TRBJ2-7; D is perhaps TRBD1 (5 bases). This CDR3 comprises 13 residues. The germline gives CDR1 LNHDA, CDR2 SQIVND (reference sequence). V dropped 3 bases and J dropped 5 bases, with 11 bases sitting between them. The whole variable domain, remainder taken from reference TRBV19 and TRBJ2-7, is DGGITQSPKYLFRKEGQNVTLSCEQNLNHDAMYWYRQDPGQGLRLIYYSQIVNDFQKGDIAEGYSVSREKKESFPLTVTSAQKNPTAFYLCASSIAGNNEQYFGPGTRLTVT.

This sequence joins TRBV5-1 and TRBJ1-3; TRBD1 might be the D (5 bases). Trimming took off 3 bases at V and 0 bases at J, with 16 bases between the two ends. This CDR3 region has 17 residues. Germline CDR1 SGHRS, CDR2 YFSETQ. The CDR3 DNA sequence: TGCGCCAGCAGCTCCGTTGTAGGGGCGAGCTCTGGAAACACCATATATTTT. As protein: CASSSVVGASSGNTIYF.

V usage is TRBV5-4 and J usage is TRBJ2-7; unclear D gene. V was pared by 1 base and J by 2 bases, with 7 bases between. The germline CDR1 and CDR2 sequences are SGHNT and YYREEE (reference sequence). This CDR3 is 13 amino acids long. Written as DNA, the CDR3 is TGTGCCAGCAGCTTGAGTAGTACCTACGAGCAGTACTTC. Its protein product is CASSLSSTYEQYF.

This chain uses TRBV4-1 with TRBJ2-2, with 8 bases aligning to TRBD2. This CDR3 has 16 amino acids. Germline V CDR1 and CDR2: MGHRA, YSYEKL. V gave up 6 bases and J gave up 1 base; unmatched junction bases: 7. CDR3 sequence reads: CASRDPGLVNTGELFF. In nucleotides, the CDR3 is TGCGCCAGCAGGGATCCGGGACTAGTGAACACCGGGGAGCTGTTTTTT.

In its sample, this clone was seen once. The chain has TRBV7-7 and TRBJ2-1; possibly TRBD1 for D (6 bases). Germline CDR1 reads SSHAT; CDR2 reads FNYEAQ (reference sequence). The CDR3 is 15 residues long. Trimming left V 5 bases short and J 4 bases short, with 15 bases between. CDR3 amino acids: CASSHGDQGYNEQFF. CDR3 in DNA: TGTGCCAGCAGCCACGGGGACCAGGGGTACAATGAGCAGTTCTTC.